Shown below are 25 T cell receptor beta chains from a single sample sequenced in a study of blood T cell repertoires in COVID-19. Generated by immunoSEQ multiplex PCR, the TCRdb table keeps only in-frame clones and is missing some. Here the sample spans some 130,000 clones, around 88% being singletons. Sequencing used peripheral blood. The origin of the receptors is a man aged 45-60 years with acute or convalescent COVID-19.

This clone was recorded a few times. CDR3 sequence: CASSPSRGPGNTIYF. The CDR3 DNA follows: TGTGCCAGCTCACCATCCAGGGGACCTGGAAACACCATATATTTT. The V and J genes are TRBV18 and TRBJ1-3, with D perhaps TRBD1 (6 bases). The CDR3 has 15 residues. V lost 2 bases, J lost 2 bases, and 10 bases lay in between. The germline V gene encodes CDR1 KGHSH and CDR2 LQKENI.

This chain connects TRBV9 to TRBJ2-3; the match to TRBD2 covers 9 bases. CDR1 and CDR2 (germline): SGDLS, YYNGEE. The CDR3 has 15 amino acids. Germline trimming cut 2 bases from V and 6 bases from J; bases unmatched to any gene: 7. The CDR3 here is CASSVSSGALDTQYF. As DNA, the CDR3 is TGTGCCAGCAGCGTTTCTAGCGGGGCCTTGGATACGCAGTATTTT.

CDR3 DNA sequence: TGCGCCAGCAGCCTGTACGGACAGGGAGTGGAGTATGGCTACACCTTC. Protein sequence: CASSLYGQGVEYGYTF. The rearrangement joins TRBV5-1 to TRBJ1-2; 8 positions match TRBD1. The CDR3 has 16 amino acids. The germline CDR1 and CDR2 sequences are SGHRS and YFSETQ. Trimming took 4 bases from V and 5 from J; bases not matched to a gene: 13.

The V call is TRBV2, the J call TRBJ2-4; D gene ambiguous. Trimming removed 6 bases from V and 0 bases from J, with 15 bases in between. This CDR3 is 16 amino acids long. CDR1 is SNHLY, CDR2 FYNNEI, per germline. CDR3 coding DNA: TGTGCCAGCAGCCCCCCCAGCGCACTAGCCAAAAACATTCAGTACTTC. This encodes CASSPPSALAKNIQYF. The complete variable domain, with remaining parts taken from reference TRBV2 and TRBJ2-4, reads EPEVTQTPSHQVTQMGQEVILRCVPISNHLYFYWYRQILGQKVEFLVSFYNNEISEKSEIFDDQFSVERPDGSNFTLKIRSTKLEDSAMYFCASSPPSALAKNIQYFGAGTRLSVL.

V gene TRBV27 combines with J gene TRBJ1-5; D is unresolved. CDR1 and CDR2 (germline): MNHEY, SMNVEV (reference sequence). V was shortened by 5 bases and J by 1 base, with 9 bases between the two germline ends. CDR3 length equals 14 residues. The CDR3 DNA sequence: TGTGCCAGCAGTCCCCGGGGAAGCAATCAGCCCCAGCATTTT. Translation: CASSPRGSNQPQHF.

The J gene is TRBJ1-1, the V gene TRBV11-2, with 9 bases lining up with TRBD1. The CDR3 is 13 amino acids. The germline gives CDR1 SGHAT, CDR2 FQNNGV. With V trimmed by 6 bases and J by 6 bases, 5 bases remained unmatched. The CDR3 loop reads CASRSTGGSEAFF. CDR3 DNA sequence: TGTGCCAGCAGATCGACAGGGGGTTCTGAAGCTTTCTTT.

This sequence joins TRBV12-3 or TRBV12-4 and TRBJ1-2; D not certain. The CDR3 runs to 13 residues. The V and J ends lost 7 bases and 3 bases respectively, with 12 bases between them. CDR3 DNA sequence: TGTGCCAGCACCCCGCAGTCGTACTATGGCTACACCTTC. Protein: CASTPQSYYGYTF.

The V call is TRBV4-2, the J call TRBJ1-2; 8 nucleotides agree with TRBD1. Germline CDR1 LGHNA, CDR2 YNFKEQ. J gave up 5 bases and V 4 bases, and 9 bases lay outside the gene matches. The CDR3 extends over 15 amino acids. CDR3 sequence reads: CASSLGAGGGYGYTF. CDR3 nucleotides: TGTGCCAGCAGCCTCGGGGCAGGGGGCGGGTATGGCTACACCTTC.

CDR3 bases: TGTGCCAGCAGTCCGAAACGGAGGCGTAGCAATCAGCCCCAGCATTTT. Amino acids: CASSPKRRRSNQPQHF. The chain couples TRBV28 to TRBJ1-5; no clear D gene. This CDR3 has 16 residues. Germline values: CDR1 MDHEN, CDR2 SYDVKM. V lost 5 bases, J lost 0 bases, and 14 bases lay in between.

V usage is TRBV5-1 and J usage is TRBJ1-1; possible D gene TRBD1, 6 bases. Trimming took 3 bases from V and 0 from J, leaving 9 bases between them. Germline CDR1 is SGHRS and CDR2 is YFSETQ. This CDR3 is built from 14 residues. The CDR3 DNA reads TGCGCCAGCAGCTGGGGGACATTGAACACTGAAGCTTTCTTT. Translation: CASSWGTLNTEAFF.

The chain joins TRBV5-5 to TRBJ1-5; tentatively, D is TRBD1 (6 bases). This CDR3 spans 15 amino acids. Germline V lookup: CDR1 SGHKS, CDR2 YYEKEE (reference sequence). Deletions cut 1 base from V and 2 bases from J, with 10 bases between. CDR3 nucleotide sequence: TGTGCCAGCAGCTTGAAGGGGGTTGGCAATCAGCCCCAGCATTTT. This translates into CASSLKGVGNQPQHF.

The chain couples TRBV19 to TRBJ1-1; 9 bases fit TRBD1. The CDR3 has 13 residues. CDR1 is LNHDA and CDR2 is SQIVND in the germline V gene (reference sequence). V lost 7 bases, J lost 2 bases, and 2 bases stayed unmatched. For the CDR3, the DNA is TGTGCCAGTAAGGGACAGGGTAACACTGAAGCTTTCTTT. As protein: CASKGQGNTEAFF.

In its sample, this clone was seen once. The gene calls are TRBV7-3 and TRBJ1-1; no clear D gene. Trimming pared 6 bases from V and 2 bases from J, leaving 10 bases between. The V gene's germline CDR1 is SGHTA and CDR2 FQGTGA. The CDR3 extends over 13 amino acids. CDR3 sequence reads: CASRVQPNTEAFF. The CDR3 DNA follows: TGTGCCAGCAGGGTACAGCCTAACACTGAAGCTTTCTTT.

The V call is TRBV28, the J call TRBJ1-1; D is perhaps TRBD1 (5 bases). The length of the CDR3 is 15 residues. Deletions cut 2 bases from V and 1 base from J, with 11 bases between. Per the germline V gene, CDR1 is MDHEN and CDR2 is SYDVKM. CDR3 nucleotides: TGTGCCAGCAGTTTAGGGGGGGATGGGAACACTGAAGCTTTCTTT. Protein product: CASSLGGDGNTEAFF.

The chain has TRBV6-5 and TRBJ1-1; a possible D gene is TRBD1 (5 bases). Germline-derived CDR1 and CDR2 are MNHEY and SVGAGI. The V and J ends lost 0 bases and 7 bases respectively, with 9 bases between them. This CDR3 is built from 13 residues. CDR3 region: CASSYSTAHEAFF. The CDR3 nucleotides are TGTGCCAGCAGTTACTCGACAGCACATGAAGCTTTCTTT.

The count of this clone is one. The chain has TRBV5-1 and TRBJ1-2, with 8 bases that match TRBD1. There are 14 residues in the CDR3. In germline, CDR1 is SGHRS, CDR2 YFSETQ. The V and J ends lost 3 bases and 8 bases, in that order; junction bases with no gene match: 9. The CDR3 DNA is TGCGCCAGCAGCTCTCAACAGGGGGTGCTGGGCTACACCTTC. This encodes CASSSQQGVLGYTF.

The rearrangement links TRBV2 to TRBJ1-3, with D uncertain. Germline-derived CDR1 and CDR2 are SNHLY and FYNNEI. The CDR3 runs 13 residues. Trimming took off 4 bases at V and 4 bases at J, with 8 bases between the two ends. The CDR3 DNA follows: TGTGCCAGCAGTGTCGGTTGGGGAAACACCATATATTTT. This sequence encodes CASSVGWGNTIYF.

The chain has TRBV5-1 and TRBJ1-1, with 7 nucleotides matching TRBD1. V lost 4 bases, J lost 8 bases, and 5 bases stayed unmatched. The CDR3 consists of 12 residues. Per the germline V gene, CDR1 is SGHRS and CDR2 is YFSETQ. CDR3 sequence reads: CASSHGTVEAFF. CDR3 nucleotide sequence: TGCGCCAGCAGCCATGGGACAGTCGAAGCTTTCTTT.

V and J are TRBV27 and TRBJ2-6, with D unclear. Between the trimmed V and J ends, which lost 5 bases and 2 bases, there was a span of 7 bases. In germline, CDR1 is MNHEY, CDR2 SMNVEV (reference sequence). This CDR3 spans 14 amino acids. The CDR3 spells CASSPLPGANVLTF. The CDR3 DNA reads TGTGCCAGCAGTCCCCTCCCTGGGGCCAACGTCCTGACTTTC.

This clone was seen more than once but under ten times. The chain carries TRBV7-9 and TRBJ1-4; D remains ambiguous. CDR3 length: 14 amino acids. Trimming pared 5 bases from V and 8 bases from J, leaving 15 bases between. Germline V gene data show CDR1 as SEHNR and CDR2 as FQNEAQ (reference sequence). CDR3 nucleotide sequence: TGTGCCAGCAGCCTGGAGGAGGGCGGGGAAAAACTGTTTTTT. This translates into CASSLEEGGEKLFF.

Points on this clone: Compared with germline, one end of the junction differs, possibly owing to a read error. V gene TRBV7-7 combines with J gene TRBJ1-5; TRBD1 matches at 9 bases. In germline, CDR1 is SSHAT, CDR2 FNYEAQ (reference sequence). This CDR3 has 18 amino acids. CDR3 nucleotides: TGTGCTAGCAGCTTACAGGACAGGGGCCGTAATAGCAATCAGCCCCAGCATTTT. This codes for CASSLQDRGRNSNQPQHF.

The chain has TRBV6-2 or TRBV6-3 and TRBJ2-7, with D possibly matching TRBD1 (5 bases). In germline, CDR1 is MNHEY, CDR2 SVGEGT. The CDR3 has 12 residues. With 5 bases removed from V and 6 bases from J, the gap between germline ends came to 11 bases. CDR3 residues: CASSLPGFEQYF. In nucleotides, the CDR3 is TGTGCCAGCAGTCTACCAGGGTTCGAGCAGTACTTC.

J is TRBJ1-5 and V is TRBV28, with D perhaps TRBD1 (5 bases). The V gene's germline CDR1 is MDHEN and CDR2 SYDVKM. This CDR3 region has 14 residues. V lost 3 bases, J lost 0 bases, and 6 bases lay in between. In DNA, the CDR3 is TGTGCCAGCAGTTTCGGGGGTAGCAATCAGCCCCAGCATTTT. It specifies CASSFGGSNQPQHF.

The V and J genes are TRBV2 and TRBJ1-5, with 7 bases that match TRBD1. The V gene's germline CDR1 is SNHLY and CDR2 FYNNEI. V gave up 5 bases and J gave up 3 bases; unmatched junction bases: 7. There are 15 residues in the CDR3. CDR3 sequence: CASSLDRLSNQPQHF. The CDR3 DNA sequence: TGTGCCAGCAGTTTGGACAGGCTTTCCAATCAGCCCCAGCATTTT.

V is TRBV10-1 and J is TRBJ1-6; a weak D match, TRBD1 (6 bases). The germline gives CDR1 WNHNN, CDR2 SYGVQD (reference sequence). V lost 5 bases, J lost 3 bases, and 8 bases lay in between. The CDR3 has 14 residues. CDR3 nucleotides: TGCGCCAGCAGTCGGGACAACTATAATTCACCCCTCCACTTT. Translating gives CASSRDNYNSPLHF.